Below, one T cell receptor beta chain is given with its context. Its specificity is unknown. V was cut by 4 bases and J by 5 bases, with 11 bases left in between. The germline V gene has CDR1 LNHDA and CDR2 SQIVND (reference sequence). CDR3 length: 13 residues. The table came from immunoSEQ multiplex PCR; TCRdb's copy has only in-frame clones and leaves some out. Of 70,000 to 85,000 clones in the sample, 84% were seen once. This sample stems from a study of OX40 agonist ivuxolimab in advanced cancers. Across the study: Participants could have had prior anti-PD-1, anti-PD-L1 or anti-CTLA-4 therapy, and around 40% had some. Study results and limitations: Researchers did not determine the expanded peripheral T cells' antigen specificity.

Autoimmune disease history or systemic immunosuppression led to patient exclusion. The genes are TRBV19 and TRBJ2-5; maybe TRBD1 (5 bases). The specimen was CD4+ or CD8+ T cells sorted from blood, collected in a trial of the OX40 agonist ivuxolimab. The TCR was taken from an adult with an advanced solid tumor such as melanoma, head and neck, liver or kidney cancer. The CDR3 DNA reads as TGTGCCAGTAGTAGTCTCAGGGCGGAGACCCAGTACTTC. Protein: CASSSLRAETQYF. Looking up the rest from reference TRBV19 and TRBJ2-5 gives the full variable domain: DGGITQSPKYLFRKEGQNVTLSCEQNLNHDAMYWYRQDPGQGLRLIYYSQIVNDFQKGDIAEGYSVSREKKESFPLTVTSAQKNPTAFYLCASSSLRAETQYFGPGTRLLVL.